This T cell receptor (beta chain) was observed in a study of T cell repertoires in cytomegalovirus infection. TCRdb fed the reads into MiXCR, producing one record per CDR3 protein. The sample contains approximately 910,000 distinct CDR3 sequences, approximately 30% of which appear only once. Remarks on this clonotype: The antigen remains unidentified.

The sequencing here drew on cultured CD8+ T cells from PBMCs, taken from culture after CMV antigen stimulation. This clonotype was sampled from a human donor in good health (CMV status not recorded). Some clones in this sample may be carry-over from other donors' samples.

The DNA of the CDR3 is TGTGCCAGCAGCTTATCGGACAGGGCGAATGGGTTTTCCGGGGAGCTGTTTTTT. Amino acids: CASSLSDRANGFSGELFF. This sequence joins TRBV11-2 and TRBJ2-2, with 8 positions matching TRBD1. The germline CDR1 and CDR2 sequences are SGHAT and FQNNGV. The V segment lost 2 bases and the J segment 6 bases; nucleotides outside the gene matches: 14. This CDR3 contains 18 residues.